This TCR beta chain was sequenced in a study of CD8 T cells in ankylosing spondylitis. Points from the study as a whole: A motif of several highly homologous TCR beta variants was seen as apparently characteristic of ankylosing spondylitis blood.

TCRdb reprocessed the 5' RACE reads with MiXCR, giving one entry per CDR3 protein. In the table there are roughly 450,000 distinct CDR3 sequences, roughly a quarter of which are singletons. Trimming took 1 base from V and 4 from J; bases not matched to a gene: 4. This CDR3 region has 16 residues. CDR1 is SGHTA and CDR2 is FQGNSA in the germline V gene. This clonotype appeared a few times. Its antigen is undetermined. The sample taken for sequencing was blood, either unsorted or a sorted T cell fraction (not recorded which). This receptor was identified in a male donor with ankylosing spondylitis. The chain joins TRBV7-2 to TRBJ2-1; 10 bases are shared with TRBD2. CDR3 nucleotides: TGTGCCAGCAGCTTAGACCGAGCGGGAGGGTACAATGAGCAGTTCTTC. Translated, it gives CASSLDRAGGYNEQFF.